Given below is one T cell receptor beta chain in context. Its antigen remains unknown. The data are from a study of cytomegalovirus exposure and HLA in healthy donors. Study summary: Samples from HLA-typed donors yielded approximately 88 million unique TCRs in an early data release. Study results and caveats: Accurate HLA-A and HLA-B prediction from TCR beta sequences was reported for most subjects. TCR beta sequences numbering fewer than 20,000 were associated with HLA alleles at 0.05 false discovery rate in a later analysis.

Germline CDR1 LNHDA, CDR2 SQIVND (reference sequence). This CDR3 region has 14 residues. The V end lost 5 bases, the J end lost 4 bases, and 15 bases lay between the germline ends. The study ran its PCR with 60 Vbeta and 13 Jbeta primers. Generated by immunoSEQ multiplex PCR, the TCRdb table keeps only in-frame clones and is missing some. Among around 94,000 clones listed, over 80% were seen once. What was sequenced was PBMCs. The clonotype was recovered from a man aged 40-50 years in good health and CMV-seronegative. The chain has TRBV19 and TRBJ2-7; weak D call: TRBD2 (6 bases). The CDR3 spells CASSGRWFPYEQYF. CDR3 nucleotides: TGTGCCAGTAGTGGGAGGTGGTTCCCTTACGAGCAGTACTTC. The variable domain in full, with the rest retrieved from reference TRBV19 and TRBJ2-7, is DGGITQSPKYLFRKEGQNVTLSCEQNLNHDAMYWYRQDPGQGLRLIYYSQIVNDFQKGDIAEGYSVSREKKESFPLTVTSAQKNPTAFYLCASSGRWFPYEQYFGPGTRLTVT.